These 13 T cell receptor beta chains share one sample of origin, sequenced in a study of technical replicates of blood from a handful of donors. Using immunoSEQ multiplex PCR, the repertoire was profiled, and TCRdb retains in-frame clones only, with some absent. Among around 72,000 clones listed, just over 90% were seen once. Material: PBMCs. The receptors come from a human donor in good health. Some clones in this sample may be carry-over from other donors' samples.

J is TRBJ2-5 and V is TRBV2; 9 bases line up with TRBD1. Germline V gene sequence: CDR1 SNHLY, CDR2 FYNNEI. The CDR3 has 15 amino acids. Trimming at V came to 3 bases and at J to 7 bases, leaving 9 bases not matched to a gene. The DNA of the CDR3 is TGTGCCAGCAGTGAGGGGACAGGGTTTTTAGGGACCCAGTACTTC. It specifies CASSEGTGFLGTQYF.

The chain has TRBV20-1 and TRBJ1-2; no clear D gene. The V end lost 5 bases, the J end lost 14 bases, and 18 bases lay between the germline ends. The CDR3 has 11 residues. Germline CDR1 and CDR2: DFQATT and SNEGSKA (reference sequence). CDR3 DNA sequence: TGCAGTGCTCACGGACGGGAAAGGATAACCTTC. Translated: CSAHGRERITF.

V and J are TRBV6-5 and TRBJ2-7, with 9 bases identical to TRBD2. J lost 6 bases, V lost 6 bases, and 12 bases had no gene match. The germline CDR1 and CDR2 sequences are MNHEY and SVGAGI. The CDR3 is 15 amino acids. The CDR3 DNA is TGTGCCAGCAGGCTATCGGGAGCGGGAGGAAGCGAGCAGTACTTC. Translation: CASRLSGAGGSEQYF.

This chain uses TRBV6-4 with TRBJ1-1; D possibly corresponds to TRBD1 (6 bases). The germline V and J ends were trimmed by 3 bases and 4 bases, with 9 bases remaining between them. This CDR3 contains 13 residues. Looked up from germline, CDR1 is MRHNA and CDR2 is SNTAGT. Here the CDR3 reads CASSEGGGTEAFF. CDR3 coding DNA: TGTGCCAGCAGTGAAGGGGGGGGCACTGAAGCTTTCTTT.

J is TRBJ1-6 and V is TRBV5-6; 8 nucleotides line up with TRBD1. With V trimmed by 4 bases and J by 2 bases, 8 bases remained unmatched. The CDR3 contains 17 residues. Germline values: CDR1 SGHDT, CDR2 YYEEEE. The CDR3 loop reads CASSITTGGTYNSPLHF. In DNA, the CDR3 is TGTGCCAGCAGCATAACTACAGGGGGTACCTATAATTCACCCCTCCACTTT. Combining the CDR3 with reference TRBV5-6 and TRBJ1-6 gives the whole variable domain DAGVTQSPTHLIKTRGQQVTLRCSPKSGHDTVSWYQQALGQGPQFIFQYYEEEERQRGNFPDRFSGHQFPNYSSELNVNALLLGDSALYLCASSITTGGTYNSPLHFGNGTRLTVT.

The gene calls are TRBV6-6 and TRBJ2-7; maybe TRBD1 (6 bases). CDR3 length: 13 amino acids. Germline-derived CDR1 and CDR2 are MNHNY and SVGAGI (reference sequence). V lost 4 bases, J lost 3 bases, and 10 bases lay in between. CDR3 amino acids: CASSFGQIYEQYF. The CDR3 nucleotides read TGTGCCAGCAGTTTTGGACAGATCTACGAGCAGTACTTC.

The CDR3 sequence is CASSTQTVGYTF. The DNA for the CDR3 is TGTGCCAGCAGTACCCAAACGGTTGGCTACACCTTC. This chain joins TRBV7-9 and TRBJ1-2, with D unresolved. V shed 6 bases and J shed 7 bases, with 12 bases lying between them. Looked up from germline, CDR1 is SEHNR and CDR2 is FQNEAQ (reference sequence). This CDR3 spans 12 amino acids. The entire variable domain, with the rest obtained from reference TRBV7-9 and TRBJ1-2, is as follows: DTGVSQNPRHKITKRGQNVTFRCDPISEHNRLYWYRQTLGQGPEFLTYFQNEAQLEKSRLLSDRFSAERPKGSFSTLEIQRTEQGDSAMYLCASSTQTVGYTFGSGTRLTVV.

The chain couples TRBV4-2 to TRBJ1-6; the D is unclear. V was shortened by 1 base and J by 8 bases, with 6 bases between the two germline ends. The CDR3 is 13 residues long. In germline, CDR1 is LGHNA, CDR2 YNFKEQ. The CDR3 region is CASSQVADSPLHF. The DNA of the CDR3 is TGTGCCAGCAGCCAAGTGGCCGATTCACCCCTCCACTTT.

V and J are TRBV5-5 and TRBJ2-1; the match to TRBD1 covers 9 bases. From germline, CDR1 is SGHKS and CDR2 YYEKEE (reference sequence). This CDR3 spans 16 amino acids. The trim removed 4 bases at V and 5 bases at J, leaving 10 bases unmatched. CDR3 protein: CASSDSGTGLHNEQFF. Written as DNA, the CDR3 is TGTGCCAGCAGCGACTCCGGGACAGGGCTTCACAATGAGCAGTTCTTC.

The count of this clone is one. The chain combines TRBV7-8 with TRBJ2-2; 9 bases line up with TRBD2. V shed 0 bases, J shed 7 bases, and the junction held 9 bases outside the gene matches. The CDR3 is 17 amino acids. From germline, CDR1 is SGHVS and CDR2 FQNEAQ. CDR3 nucleotide sequence: TGTGCCAGCAGCTTAGCGTCTTTAGCGGGAGTGGTCGGGGAGCTGTTTTTT. This translates into CASSLASLAGVVGELFF.

This clone was picked up a small number of times. The genes are TRBV13 and TRBJ1-6, with D tentatively TRBD1 (5 bases). The CDR3 is 14 amino acids. Germline values: CDR1 PRHDT, CDR2 FYEKMQ (reference sequence). The V end lost 5 bases, the J end lost 7 bases, and 12 bases lay between the germline ends. The CDR3 loop is CASSPWGGNSPLHF. DNA for the CDR3: TGTGCCAGCAGCCCTTGGGGGGGGAATTCACCCCTCCACTTT. The variable domain in full, with the rest retrieved from reference TRBV13 and TRBJ1-6, is AAGVIQSPRHLIKEKRETATLKCYPIPRHDTVYWYQQGPGQDPQFLISFYEKMQSDKGSIPDRFSAQQFSDYHSELNMSSLELGDSALYFCASSPWGGNSPLHFGNGTRLTVT.

The rearrangement links TRBV5-1 to TRBJ2-1; 9 positions match TRBD2. The CDR3 covers 15 residues. After removal of 4 bases from V and 7 bases from J, the junction contained 9 bases not matched to a gene. The V gene's germline CDR1 is SGHRS and CDR2 YFSETQ. The CDR3 DNA follows: TGCGCCAGCAGCCGCTTAGCGGGGGTAGCGAATGAGCAGTTCTTC. Protein: CASSRLAGVANEQFF.

V and J are TRBV7-3 and TRBJ2-5; 11 bases agree with TRBD1. V lost 2 bases and J lost 3; bases outside the gene matches: 8. Germline assignment: CDR1 SGHTA and CDR2 FQGTGA. The CDR3 length is 17 residues. The CDR3 region is CASSLRPPGQGEETQYF. In DNA, the CDR3 is TGTGCCAGCAGCTTACGCCCGCCGGGACAGGGGGAAGAGACCCAGTACTTC.